The T cell receptor beta chain under discussion was sequenced for a study of blood T cells in healthy people across ages. Every donor provided ten milliliters of peripheral blood. A sample-barcoded 5' primer and a J-beta primer mix were used in a second PCR of roughly 6 to 12 cycles. Every single cDNA molecule received a tag from a template-switch adaptor with 12 random nucleotides. TCRdb re-called the 5' RACE reads with MiXCR, one entry per CDR3 protein. The table shows some 1.5 million distinct CDR3 sequences, with over 25% occurring only once. Study findings and constraints: Bulk PBMC profiling left naive and antigen-experienced comparisons inconclusive. Researchers judged that diversity estimates from one million T cells fell short of true values.

This clonotype has just a few counts. Its target is unknown. The receptor comes from a woman in her 30s in good health. Sequencing was done on a sample of blood.

CDR3 protein: CASNNRVLYGYTF. The DNA of the CDR3 is TGTGCCAGCAATAACAGGGTCCTCTATGGCTACACCTTC. This chain joins TRBV28 and TRBJ1-2; a possible D gene is TRBD1 (6 bases). The CDR3 length is 13 residues. In germline, CDR1 is MDHEN, CDR2 SYDVKM. The V gene lost 7 bases and the J gene lost 4 bases, with 13 bases spanning the gap.